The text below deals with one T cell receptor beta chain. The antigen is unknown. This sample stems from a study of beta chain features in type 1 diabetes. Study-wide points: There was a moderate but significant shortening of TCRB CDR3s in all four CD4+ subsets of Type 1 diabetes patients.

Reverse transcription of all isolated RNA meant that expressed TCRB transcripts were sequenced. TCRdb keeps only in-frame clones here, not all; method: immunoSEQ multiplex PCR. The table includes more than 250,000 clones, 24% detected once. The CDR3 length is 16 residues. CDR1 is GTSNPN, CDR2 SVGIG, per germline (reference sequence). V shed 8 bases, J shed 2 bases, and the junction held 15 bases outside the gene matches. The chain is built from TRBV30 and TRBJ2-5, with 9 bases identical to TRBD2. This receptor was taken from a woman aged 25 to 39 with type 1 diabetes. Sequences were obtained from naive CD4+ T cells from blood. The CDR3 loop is CAGRLAGRVRQETQYF. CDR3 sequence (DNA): TGTGCCGGGCGGCTAGCGGGACGTGTTAGGCAAGAGACCCAGTACTTC.